What follows are 18 T cell receptor beta chains derived from one specimen sequenced in a study of OX40 agonist ivuxolimab in advanced cancers. Method: immunoSEQ multiplex PCR; TCRdb's copy keeps in-frame clones and lacks some. The table has about 67,000 clones, approximately 93% seen once; the top ten hold around 2.3%. Material: CD4+ or CD8+ T cells sorted from blood, obtained in a trial of the OX40 agonist ivuxolimab. The receptors were gathered from an adult with an advanced solid tumor such as melanoma, head and neck, liver or kidney cancer.

The chain employs TRBV10-1 and TRBJ1-3, with 9 nucleotides matching TRBD1. The V gene end was trimmed by 5 bases and the J gene end by 7 bases; junction bases not matched to a gene: 9. The CDR3 is 15 amino acids. CDR1 is WNHNN, CDR2 SYGVQD, per germline (reference sequence). CDR3 protein: CASSPDRGFGNTIYF. In DNA, the CDR3 is TGCGCCAGCAGTCCTGACAGGGGGTTCGGCAACACCATATATTTT.

V and J are TRBV28 and TRBJ2-7; D gene unclear. The germline V and J ends were trimmed by 5 bases and 2 bases, with 10 bases remaining between them. CDR1 and CDR2 from the germline V gene are MDHEN and SYDVKM. This CDR3 has 13 amino acids. The CDR3 reads CASSPDPTYEQYF. The CDR3 DNA sequence: TGTGCCAGCAGTCCGGACCCTACCTACGAGCAGTACTTC.

This sequence joins TRBV10-3 and TRBJ2-7; 7 bases agree with TRBD1. Germline trimming cut 10 bases from V and 0 bases from J; bases unmatched to any gene: 9. The V gene's germline CDR1 is ENHRY and CDR2 SYGVKD. The CDR3 is 14 residues long. The CDR3 coding sequence is TGTGCCAGCACGGGACAGTGGAGCTCCTACGAGCAGTACTTC. It encodes CASTGQWSSYEQYF.

V is TRBV7-9 and J is TRBJ2-7, with D perhaps TRBD2 (7 bases). The CDR3 contains 13 residues. Trimming removed 6 bases at V and 5 bases at J, with 14 bases between. Germline CDR1 reads SEHNR; CDR2 reads FQNEAQ (reference sequence). CDR3 DNA sequence: TGTGCCAGCAGGCGTGGGGGGGCTAACGAGCAGTACTTC. Its translation: CASRRGGANEQYF.

V gene TRBV29-1 combines with J gene TRBJ2-7, with D perhaps matching TRBD2 (6 bases). Germline CDR1 and CDR2: SQVTM and ANQGSEA. Trimming took 3 bases from V and 3 from J, leaving 9 bases between them. This CDR3 has 12 amino acids. CDR3 protein: CSVDAGFYEQYF. CDR3 nucleotides: TGCAGCGTTGATGCGGGGTTCTACGAGCAGTACTTC.

Only one count was recorded for this clone. This chain links TRBV18 with TRBJ2-7; TRBD1 matches at 9 bases. V lost 2 bases, J lost 0 bases, and 5 bases stayed unmatched. The CDR3 extends over 16 amino acids. Per germline, CDR1 KGHSH and CDR2 LQKENI. The CDR3 sequence is CASSPGDRASSYEQYF. The CDR3 DNA reads as TGTGCCAGCTCACCAGGGGACAGGGCGAGCTCCTACGAGCAGTACTTC.

The J gene is TRBJ2-3, the V gene TRBV4-2; TRBD2 aligns across 8 bases. The germline V gene has CDR1 LGHNA and CDR2 YNFKEQ. The J segment lost 0 bases and the V segment lost 4 bases, leaving 12 bases of the junction unmatched. The CDR3 is 18 residues long. CDR3 sequence reads: CASSPGVAGTVSTDTQYF. The CDR3 DNA sequence: TGTGCCAGCAGCCCCGGGGTAGCGGGAACTGTTAGCACAGATACGCAGTATTTT.

Concerning this clone itself: Different DNA sequences within this sample yield the same CDR3. The gene calls are TRBV18 and TRBJ1-5, with 7 bases matching TRBD1. Germline V gene lookup returns CDR1 KGHSH and CDR2 LQKENI. There are 15 residues in the CDR3. J was trimmed by 1 base and V by 3 bases; bases with no gene match: 3. Here the CDR3 DNA reads TGTGCCAGCTCACCGACAGGGTCGAGCAATCAGCCCCAGCATTTT. This sequence encodes CASSPTGSSNQPQHF.

The CDR3 is CASSLTSTGSWGYTF. The CDR3 nucleotides are TGTGCCAGCAGCTTAACGTCGACAGGGTCATGGGGCTACACCTTC. The chain has TRBV7-3 and TRBJ1-2, with 7 bases aligning to TRBD1. Germline loops: CDR1 SGHTA, CDR2 FQGTGA. V lost 0 bases to trimming and J lost 8 bases; unmatched junction nucleotides: 9. The length of the CDR3 is 15 residues. Using reference TRBV7-3 and TRBJ1-2 for the parts outside the CDR3, the full variable domain is GAGVSQTPSNKVTEKGKYVELRCDPISGHTALYWYRQSLGQGPEFLIYFQGTGAADDSGLPNDRFFAVRPEGSVSTLKIQRTERGDSAVYLCASSLTSTGSWGYTFGSGTRLTVV.

This clone was found once. J is TRBJ1-1 and V is TRBV19, with D tentatively TRBD1 (6 bases). CDR3 length: 13 residues. CDR1 is LNHDA and CDR2 is SQIVND in the germline V gene (reference sequence). Trimming removed 5 bases from V and 3 bases from J, with 10 bases in between. The chain's CDR3 is CASSWGADTEAFF. The CDR3 coding sequence is TGTGCCAGTAGTTGGGGGGCGGACACTGAAGCTTTCTTT.

The V call is TRBV30, the J call TRBJ2-3, with D hard to call. Trimming removed 2 bases from V and 2 bases from J, with 11 bases in between. This CDR3 is 14 amino acids long. Germline V gene data show CDR1 as GTSNPN and CDR2 as SVGIG (reference sequence). As DNA, the CDR3 is TGTGCCTGGAGTTCCATTCGGACCACAGATACGCAGTATTTT. This codes for CAWSSIRTTDTQYF.

The J gene is TRBJ1-3, the V gene TRBV12-5; 9 bases are a match to TRBD1. The germline V gene encodes CDR1 LGHNT and CDR2 FRNRAP. The CDR3 spans 15 residues. V dropped 6 bases and J dropped 7; count of bases not matched to a gene: 10. DNA of the CDR3: TGTGCTAGTGGGCCGCTGGACAGGGGCGGGAACACCATATATTTT. It encodes CASGPLDRGGNTIYF. The full variable domain, rest sourced from reference TRBV12-5 and TRBJ1-3, is DARVTQTPRHKVTEMGQEVTMRCQPILGHNTVFWYRQTMMQGLELLAYFRNRAPLDDSGMPKDRFSAEMPDATLATLKIQPSEPRDSAVYFCASGPLDRGGNTIYFGEGSWLTVV.

The chain couples TRBV7-9 to TRBJ2-7, with 12 bases matching TRBD2. V lost 5 bases and J lost 10; bases outside the gene matches: 21. This CDR3 is 18 amino acids long. Per germline, CDR1 SEHNR and CDR2 FQNEAQ (reference sequence). The CDR3 region has the DNA TGTGCCAGCAGCCCTACCTTTGGCGGGGCTAGCGGGAGGGCCTATCAGTACTTC. It specifies CASSPTFGGASGRAYQYF.

V and J are TRBV19 and TRBJ1-5; D unclear. This CDR3 is 15 amino acids long. V was clipped by 4 bases and J by 0 bases, with 10 bases between them. CDR1 is LNHDA, CDR2 SQIVND, per germline (reference sequence). The CDR3 DNA follows: TGTGCCAGTAGTAATAACCCTAATAGCAATCAGCCCCAGCATTTT. Its protein is CASSNNPNSNQPQHF.

This chain connects TRBV7-7 to TRBJ2-2, with TRBD2 matching 10 bases. Germline V CDR1 and CDR2: SSHAT, FNYEAQ (reference sequence). The CDR3 totals 14 residues. The ends lost 5 bases at V and 5 bases at J; junction bases unmatched: 2. The CDR3, as DNA: TGTGCCAGCAGCAATAGCGGGGGGACCGGGGAGCTGTTTTTT. The encoded protein is CASSNSGGTGELFF.

V and J are TRBV7-2 and TRBJ2-5; unclear D gene. The CDR3 runs 15 residues. CDR1 and CDR2 (germline): SGHTA, FQGNSA. V was clipped by 5 bases and J by 4 bases, with 17 bases between them. CDR3 amino acids: CASSADTGFTETQYF. The CDR3 DNA reads TGTGCCAGCAGCGCGGATACTGGATTCACAGAGACCCAGTACTTC.

This rearrangement joins TRBV6-1 to TRBJ2-4; TRBD1 matches 9 bases. This CDR3 spans 14 amino acids. Looked up from germline, CDR1 is MNHNS and CDR2 is SASEGT. The trim removed 5 bases at V and 7 bases at J, leaving 6 bases unmatched. The CDR3 coding sequence is TGTGCCAGCAGTAGGTGGGACAGGGATAACATTCAGTACTTC. Its protein is CASSRWDRDNIQYF.

The CDR3 DNA sequence: TGTGCCAGCAGCCGAGCGGGCTACAATGAGCAGTTCTTC. Its protein is CASSRAGYNEQFF. The chain uses TRBV9 and TRBJ2-1, with TRBD2 as a possible D gene (6 bases). Looked up from germline, CDR1 is SGDLS and CDR2 is YYNGEE. The CDR3 runs 13 residues. V was trimmed by 4 bases and J by 3 bases, leaving 8 bases between them.